This T cell receptor beta chain was captured by sequencing in a study of identical twins. Unique molecular identifiers were present on the cDNA, which also gained a universal primer site by template switching. Each CDR3 protein is one row after TCRdb ran MiXCR on the 5' RACE reads. This sample has about 530,000 distinct CDR3 sequences, with roughly 15% found just once. Germline CDR1 SQVTM, CDR2 ANQGSEA. The ends were cut back, 5 bases at V and 0 bases at J, with 10 bases in the middle. The CDR3 has 13 residues. With no exceptions, donors were healthy Caucasians. This sample also appeared in a second study, on yellow fever vaccine responses in identical twins.

The rearrangement links TRBV29-1 to TRBJ1-1; no firm D call. This clonotype was obtained from a woman younger than 35 in good health. Specimen: CD4+ T cells sorted from blood. The CDR3 region is CSVLGSMNTEAFF. The DNA of the CDR3 is TGCAGCGTTCTCGGCAGTATGAACACTGAAGCTTTCTTT.